The present TCR beta chain was sequenced within a study of beta chain features in type 1 diabetes. General study results and limits: TCRB CDR3 length was moderately but significantly reduced in all four CD4+ subsets of Type 1 diabetes patients.

The investigators reverse transcribed all of the isolated RNA, so they sequenced expressed TCRB transcripts. Clones were sequenced by immunoSEQ multiplex PCR, and TCRdb holds only the in-frame ones, with some missing. The sample lists 400,000 or so clones, 10% to 15% occurring once. This clone was found a few times. The target antigen is unknown. This CDR3 has 13 amino acids. Germline values: CDR1 SQVTM, CDR2 ANQGSEA. Germline trimming cut 7 bases from V and 3 bases from J; bases unmatched to any gene: 8. The receptor was derived from a woman in her late teens or twenties with type 1 diabetes. The sequencing input was naive CD4+ T cells from blood. The chain employs TRBV29-1 and TRBJ2-7; 8 nucleotides line up with TRBD2. The CDR3: CSAASGSYYEQYF. Here the CDR3 DNA reads TGCAGCGCTGCTAGCGGGTCGTACTACGAGCAGTACTTC.